Described below is a single TCR beta chain sequence and its context. The data derive from a study of shared clonotypes between healthy human individuals. Data came from immunoSEQ multiplex PCR; TCRdb stores just in-frame clones and leaves some out. This table holds about 2,200,000 clones, approximately 94% found once. CD45RO-negative, CCR7-selected cells formed the naive CD8 fraction, which excluded terminally differentiated effector memory CD45RA+ cells. Trimming cost V 4 bases and J 5 bases, with 15 bases left between them. The CDR3 covers 14 residues. Looked up from germline, CDR1 is SGDLS and CDR2 is YYNGEE.

The TCR sequence derives from a man aged 18 to 29 in good health. Some clones in this sample may be carry-over from other donors' samples. The V call is TRBV9, the J call TRBJ1-2; D not certain. The specimen was naive CD8+ T cells from PBMCs. The CDR3 spells CASSPDGSLYGYTF. The CDR3 nucleotides are TGTGCCAGCAGCCCAGATGGCAGTCTTTATGGCTACACCTTC.